Following are 3 T cell receptor beta chains from one sample sequenced in a study of blood T cell repertoires in COVID-19 (dated by TCRdb to 2018 to 2020). Library preparation used the immunoSEQ multiplex PCR assay. Not all clones reach the TCRdb copy of this immuneACCESS table, which keeps in-frame sequences only. Checked studies attribute under half of the gap to unresolved V genes and leave the rest unexplained. The sample table lists about 41,000 clones, nearly 90% of them with a count of one. Clones ranked in the top ten supply approximately 4.3% of the sample. The sample comprised peripheral blood. These receptors were obtained from a man aged 55 to 70 with acute or convalescent COVID-19.

DNA for the CDR3: TGTGCCAGCAGTTACTCGGAGCGGGGGGCGGGAGATACGCAGTATTTT. This encodes CASSYSERGAGDTQYF. V is TRBV6-5 and J is TRBJ2-3, with 9 bases that match TRBD2. V was clipped by 0 bases and J by 5 bases; unmatched bases: 6. CDR1 MNHEY and CDR2 SVGAGI come from the germline V gene. CDR3 size: 16 residues.

The chain's CDR3 is CASSARGGQSYEQYF. Here the CDR3 DNA reads TGCGCCAGCAGCGCCCGGGGGGGACAGTCCTACGAGCAGTACTTC. The V and J genes are TRBV5-1 and TRBJ2-7; D may be TRBD2 (8 bases). The germline V gene encodes CDR1 SGHRS and CDR2 YFSETQ. The germline V and J ends were trimmed by 4 bases and 1 base, with 15 bases remaining between them. The CDR3 consists of 15 residues.

The chain has TRBV11-2 and TRBJ2-1, with a weak D call TRBD2 (5 bases). V shed 3 bases and J shed 10 bases, with 13 bases lying between them. There are 13 residues in the CDR3. The V gene's germline CDR1 is SGHAT and CDR2 FQNNGV. This CDR3 is CASSLSTRGEQFF. The CDR3 nucleotides read TGTGCCAGCAGCTTGTCAACTCGGGGAGAGCAGTTCTTC. The variable domain in full, completed from reference TRBV11-2 and TRBJ2-1, reads EAGVAQSPRYKIIEKRQSVAFWCNPISGHATLYWYQQILGQGPKLLIQFQNNGVVDDSQLPKDRFSAERLKGVDSTLKIQPAKLEDSAVYLCASSLSTRGEQFFGPGTRLTVL.